Sequencing of this TCR beta chain was carried out in a study of T-cell reconstitution after alpha-beta-depleted transplantation in children. Study results and caveats: Reported findings indicate that, about two months after transplant, alpha-beta T cells came from several hundred expanded clones, which were derived from non-depleted graft cells. The high TCRbeta diversity at day 60 in some patients came from surviving recipient T cells and thymic progenitors. A year had passed since transplant, and T-cell counts and diversity by then came mostly from newly produced T cells.

Germline CDR1 is SGHDN and CDR2 is FVKESK. The CDR3 totals 14 residues. V lost 2 bases and J lost 6, with 8 bases in between. This clonotype rates as medium-sized. The antigen is not known. This sample's TCRbeta library carried unique molecular identifier barcodes. TCRdb ran MiXCR on the PCR reads and lists one entry per CDR3 protein. The table has about 6,200 distinct CDR3 sequences, about 14% seen once. The specimen comprised PBMCs, sampled before TCRalphabeta/CD19-depleted stem cell transplant. The chain recombines TRBV14 with TRBJ1-6; D gene unclear. This sequence was found in a boy aged 5-17 years with acute lymphoblastic leukemia, due to receive a stem cell transplant. CDR3 DNA: TGTGCCAGCAGCCAATTCTCGTTTAATTCACCCCTCCACTTT. It codes for CASSQFSFNSPLHF.